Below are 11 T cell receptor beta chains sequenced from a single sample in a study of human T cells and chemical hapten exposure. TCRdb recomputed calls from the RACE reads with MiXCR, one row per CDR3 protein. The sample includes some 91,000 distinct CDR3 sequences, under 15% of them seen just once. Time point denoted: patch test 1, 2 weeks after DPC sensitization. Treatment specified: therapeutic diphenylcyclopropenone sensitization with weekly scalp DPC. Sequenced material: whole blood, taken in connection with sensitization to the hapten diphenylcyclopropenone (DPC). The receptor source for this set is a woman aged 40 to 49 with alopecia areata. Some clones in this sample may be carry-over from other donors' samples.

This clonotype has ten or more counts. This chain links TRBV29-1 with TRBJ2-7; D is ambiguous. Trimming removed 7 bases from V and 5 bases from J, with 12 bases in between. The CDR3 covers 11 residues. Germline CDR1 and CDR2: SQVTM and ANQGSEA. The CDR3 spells CSAGNLDEQYF. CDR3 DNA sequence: TGCAGCGCCGGCAACCTAGACGAGCAGTACTTC.

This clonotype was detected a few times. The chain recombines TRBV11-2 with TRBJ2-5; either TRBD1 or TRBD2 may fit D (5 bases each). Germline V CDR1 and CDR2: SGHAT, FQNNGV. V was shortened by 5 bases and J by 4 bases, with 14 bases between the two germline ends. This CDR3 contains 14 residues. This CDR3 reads CASSPGPQGETQYF. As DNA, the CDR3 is TGTGCCAGCAGCCCGGGACCCCAAGGAGAGACCCAGTACTTC.

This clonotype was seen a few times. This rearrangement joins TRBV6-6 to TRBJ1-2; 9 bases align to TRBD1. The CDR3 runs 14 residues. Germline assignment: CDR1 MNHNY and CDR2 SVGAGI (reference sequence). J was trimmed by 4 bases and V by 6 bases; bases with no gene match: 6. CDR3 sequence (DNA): TGTGCCAGCAGAACAGGGGGCGCCGGCTATGGCTACACCTTC. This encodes CASRTGGAGYGYTF.

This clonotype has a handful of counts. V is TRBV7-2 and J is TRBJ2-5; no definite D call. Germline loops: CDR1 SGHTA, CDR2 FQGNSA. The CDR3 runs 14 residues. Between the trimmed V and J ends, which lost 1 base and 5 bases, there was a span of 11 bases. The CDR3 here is CASSLGVSSETQYF. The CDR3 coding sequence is TGTGCCAGCAGCTTAGGGGTCTCCTCGGAGACCCAGTACTTC. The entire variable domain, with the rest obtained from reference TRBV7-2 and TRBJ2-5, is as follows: GAGVSQSPSNKVTEKGKDVELRCDPISGHTALYWYRQSLGQGLEFLIYFQGNSAPDKSGLPSDRFSAERTGGSVSTLTIQRTQQEDSAVYLCASSLGVSSETQYFGPGTRLLVL.

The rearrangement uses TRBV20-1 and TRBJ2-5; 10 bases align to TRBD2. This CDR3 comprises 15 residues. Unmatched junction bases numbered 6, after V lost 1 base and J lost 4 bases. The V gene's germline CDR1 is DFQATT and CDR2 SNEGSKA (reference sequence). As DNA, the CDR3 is TGCAGTGCTAGAGCTAGCGGGAGTTCAGGAGAGACCCAGTACTTC. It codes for CSARASGSSGETQYF.

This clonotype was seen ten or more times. CDR3 amino acids: CASSWSARGQPQHF. The CDR3 DNA is TGTGCCAGCAGTTGGTCAGCTCGGGGCCAGCCCCAGCATTTT. The J gene is TRBJ1-5, the V gene TRBV27; TRBD1 is a possible D gene (5 bases). Germline-derived CDR1 and CDR2 are MNHEY and SMNVEV (reference sequence). Trimming took off 4 bases at V and 7 bases at J, with 14 bases between the two ends. This CDR3 comprises 14 residues.

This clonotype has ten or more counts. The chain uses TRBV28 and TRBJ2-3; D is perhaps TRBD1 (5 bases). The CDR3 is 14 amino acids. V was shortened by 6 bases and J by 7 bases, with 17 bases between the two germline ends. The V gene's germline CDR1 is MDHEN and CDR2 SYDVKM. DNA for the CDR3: TGTGCCAGCAGAGGGGCGGATCAGGTGAATACGCAGTATTTT. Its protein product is CASRGADQVNTQYF.

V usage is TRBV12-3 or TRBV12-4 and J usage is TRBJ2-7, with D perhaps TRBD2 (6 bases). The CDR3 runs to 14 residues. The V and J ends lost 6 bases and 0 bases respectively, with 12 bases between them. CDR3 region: CASSLTSPSYEQYF. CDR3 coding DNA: TGTGCCAGCAGCCTGACTAGTCCCTCCTACGAGCAGTACTTC.

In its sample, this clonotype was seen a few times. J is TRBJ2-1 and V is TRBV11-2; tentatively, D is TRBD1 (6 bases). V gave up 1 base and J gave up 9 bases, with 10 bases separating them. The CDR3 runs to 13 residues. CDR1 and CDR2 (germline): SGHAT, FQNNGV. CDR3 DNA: TGTGCCAGCAGCTTAGGGGACACGCGTGAGCAGTTCTTC. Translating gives CASSLGDTREQFF.

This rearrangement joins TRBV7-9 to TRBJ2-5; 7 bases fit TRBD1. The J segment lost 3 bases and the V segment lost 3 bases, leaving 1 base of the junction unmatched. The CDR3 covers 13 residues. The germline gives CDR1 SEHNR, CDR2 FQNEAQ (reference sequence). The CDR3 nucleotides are TGTGCCAGCAGCTTCGGGACAGAAGAGACCCAGTACTTC. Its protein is CASSFGTEETQYF.

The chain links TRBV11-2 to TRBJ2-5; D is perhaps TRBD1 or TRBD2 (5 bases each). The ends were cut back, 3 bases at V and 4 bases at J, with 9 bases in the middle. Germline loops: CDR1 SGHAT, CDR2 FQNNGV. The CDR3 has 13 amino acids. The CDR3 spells CASSFSGRETQYF. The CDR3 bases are TGTGCCAGCAGCTTCTCGGGGCGAGAGACCCAGTACTTC.